Listed below are T cell receptor beta chains from one sample, sequenced in a study of cytomegalovirus exposure and HLA in healthy donors. The table came from immunoSEQ multiplex PCR; TCRdb's copy has only in-frame clones and leaves some out. The table records around 130,000 clones, about 8% of them present only once. The sequenced material came from PBMCs. The receptor source for this set is a woman in her forties in good health and CMV-seropositive. The CDR3 runs from the conserved cysteine through the conserved F or W. Each record gives: V gene, clone size, D gene, J gene, CDR3 protein, CDR3 DNA. D genes are given only for firm matches. Clone size is shown for a subset of rows, as once, few, many or a class of expanded clone.

v_gene: TRBV5-1
abundance: few
d_gene: -
j_gene: TRBJ2-3
CDR3aa: CASSLGADTQYF
CDR3nt: TGCGCCAGCAGCTTGGGGGCGGATACGCAGTATTTT

v_gene: TRBV5-1
abundance: -
d_gene: TRBD1
j_gene: TRBJ1-1
CDR3aa: CASRPTGGVTEAFF
CDR3nt: TGCGCCAGCAGACCGACAGGGGGCGTCACTGAAGCTTTCTTT

v_gene: TRBV6-1
abundance: few
d_gene: TRBD1
j_gene: TRBJ1-5
CDR3aa: CATLQGQGSQPQHF
CDR3nt: TGTGCCACCCTCCAGGGACAGGGGTCACAGCCCCAGCATTTT

v_gene: TRBV9
abundance: -
d_gene: -
j_gene: TRBJ1-2
CDR3aa: CASSGSMGAEVYGYTF
CDR3nt: TGTGCCAGCAGCGGATCCATGGGGGCGGAGGTCTATGGCTACACCTTC

v_gene: TRBV21-1
abundance: few
d_gene: -
j_gene: TRBJ1-2
CDR3aa: CARNFLPRNYGYTF
CDR3nt: TGTGCCAGAAATTTCCTCCCACGGAACTATGGCTACACCTTC

v_gene: TRBV6-1
abundance: -
d_gene: TRBD1
j_gene: TRBJ1-2
CDR3aa: CASTRQGDYGYTF
CDR3nt: TGTGCCAGTACTAGACAGGGAGACTATGGCTACACCTTC

v_gene: TRBV5-4
abundance: -
d_gene: -
j_gene: TRBJ2-2
CDR3aa: CASSLDQGITGELFF
CDR3nt: TGTGCCAGCAGCTTGGATCAGGGGATAACCGGGGAGCTGTTTTTT

v_gene: TRBV10-1
abundance: -
d_gene: -
j_gene: TRBJ2-5
CDR3aa: CASSEWYREGYQETQYF
CDR3nt: TGCGCCAGCAGTGAGTGGTACAGGGAGGGTTATCAAGAGACCCAGTACTTC

v_gene: TRBV5-4
abundance: -
d_gene: -
j_gene: TRBJ2-7
CDR3aa: CASSLGHRDEQYF
CDR3nt: TGTGCCAGCAGCTTGGGCCACAGGGACGAGCAGTACTTC

v_gene: TRBV6-5
abundance: few
d_gene: -
j_gene: TRBJ2-1
CDR3aa: CASSYSRVGGEQFF
CDR3nt: TGTGCCAGCAGTTACTCCAGGGTGGGGGGTGAGCAGTTCTTC

v_gene: TRBV15
abundance: few
d_gene: TRBD1
j_gene: TRBJ1-2
CDR3aa: CATSNGQGSGYTF
CDR3nt: TGTGCCACCAGCAACGGACAGGGGAGCGGCTACACCTTC

v_gene: TRBV27
abundance: -
d_gene: -
j_gene: TRBJ1-1
CDR3aa: CASDPPGHLNTEAFF
CDR3nt: TGTGCCAGCGACCCCCCGGGACACCTAAACACTGAAGCTTTCTTT

v_gene: TRBV27
abundance: few
d_gene: TRBD1
j_gene: TRBJ1-5
CDR3aa: CAISGGTGNQPQHF
CDR3nt: TGTGCCATCTCTGGGGGGACAGGGAATCAGCCCCAGCATTTT

v_gene: TRBV14
abundance: few
d_gene: -
j_gene: TRBJ1-5
CDR3aa: CASSPLGGQPQHF
CDR3nt: TGTGCCAGCAGTCCTCTAGGGGGTCAGCCCCAGCATTTT

v_gene: TRBV7-9
abundance: -
d_gene: -
j_gene: TRBJ2-1
CDR3aa: CASSLGSGSYNEQFF
CDR3nt: TGTGCCAGCAGCTTAGGGTCAGGCTCCTACAATGAGCAGTTCTTC

v_gene: TRBV7-9
abundance: -
d_gene: TRBD1
j_gene: TRBJ2-7
CDR3aa: CASSSGGTGSFYEQYF
CDR3nt: TGTGCCAGCAGCTCAGGGGGGACAGGGAGTTTCTACGAGCAGTACTTC

v_gene: TRBV28
abundance: few
d_gene: -
j_gene: TRBJ2-1
CDR3aa: CASSLYGGGAGSYNEQFF
CDR3nt: TGTGCCAGCAGTTTATATGGGGGGGGCGCGGGGTCCTACAATGAGCAGTTCTTC

v_gene: TRBV11-2
abundance: -
d_gene: -
j_gene: TRBJ1-1
CDR3aa: CASRGVGPTEAFF
CDR3nt: TGTGCCAGCAGAGGGGTAGGACCCACTGAAGCTTTCTTT

v_gene: TRBV7-9
abundance: few
d_gene: -
j_gene: TRBJ2-7
CDR3aa: CASSLLGATKGQYF
CDR3nt: TGTGCCAGCAGCCTCCTGGGGGCAACCAAAGGGCAGTACTTC

v_gene: TRBV10-3
abundance: few
d_gene: -
j_gene: TRBJ1-2
CDR3aa: CAIRENPGPYGYTF
CDR3nt: TGTGCCATCAGGGAAAACCCAGGGCCCTATGGCTACACCTTC

v_gene: TRBV9
abundance: few
d_gene: TRBD1
j_gene: TRBJ2-7
CDR3aa: CASSPTGTGHNEQYF
CDR3nt: TGTGCCAGCAGCCCCACCGGGACAGGGCATAACGAGCAGTACTTC

v_gene: TRBV6-1
abundance: -
d_gene: TRBD1
j_gene: TRBJ1-5
CDR3aa: CASRNRGPSNQPQHF
CDR3nt: TGTGCCAGCCGTAACAGGGGCCCCTCAAATCAGCCCCAGCATTTT

v_gene: TRBV14
abundance: -
d_gene: TRBD2
j_gene: TRBJ2-1
CDR3aa: CASSQGPRGGTREQFF
CDR3nt: TGTGCCAGCAGCCAAGGTCCCCGGGGGGGCACCCGCGAGCAGTTCTTC

v_gene: TRBV10-1
abundance: few
d_gene: -
j_gene: TRBJ1-3
CDR3aa: CASSYDIQGNTIYF
CDR3nt: TGCGCCAGCAGTTACGACATCCAAGGAAACACCATATATTTT

v_gene: TRBV28
abundance: few
d_gene: -
j_gene: TRBJ1-1
CDR3aa: CASSSDRVSNTEAFF
CDR3nt: TGTGCCAGCAGTTCTGACCGGGTTTCGAACACTGAAGCTTTCTTT

v_gene: TRBV4-1
abundance: few
d_gene: -
j_gene: TRBJ1-1
CDR3aa: CASSQTASNTEAFF
CDR3nt: TGCGCCAGCAGCCAAACAGCTTCGAACACTGAAGCTTTCTTT

v_gene: TRBV7-3
abundance: -
d_gene: -
j_gene: TRBJ2-5
CDR3aa: CASSLVSGGNPKETQYF
CDR3nt: TGTGCCAGCAGCTTAGTTAGTGGCGGGAACCCTAAAGAGACCCAGTACTTC

v_gene: TRBV9
abundance: -
d_gene: TRBD1
j_gene: TRBJ1-5
CDR3aa: CASSLGGGKQPQHF
CDR3nt: TGTGCCAGCAGCCTAGGAGGGGGCAAACAGCCCCAGCATTTT

v_gene: TRBV6-1
abundance: few
d_gene: TRBD2
j_gene: TRBJ2-3
CDR3aa: CASRAGAGGTQYF
CDR3nt: TGTGCCAGCAGAGCGGGGGCGGGCGGTACGCAGTATTTT

v_gene: TRBV5-1
abundance: few
d_gene: TRBD2
j_gene: TRBJ2-5
CDR3aa: CASSISGGAEETQYF
CDR3nt: TGCGCCAGCAGTATTAGCGGGGGGGCCGAAGAGACCCAGTACTTC

v_gene: TRBV21-1
abundance: -
d_gene: -
j_gene: TRBJ1-1
CDR3aa: CASSTRRERAEAFF
CDR3nt: TGTGCCAGCAGCACACGGAGGGAACGCGCTGAAGCTTTCTTT

v_gene: TRBV25-1
abundance: few
d_gene: TRBD1
j_gene: TRBJ2-5
CDR3aa: CASRDRGWETQYF
CDR3nt: TGTGCCAGCCGGGACAGGGGTTGGGAGACCCAGTACTTC

v_gene: TRBV19
abundance: -
d_gene: TRBD1
j_gene: TRBJ2-2
CDR3aa: CASRDRYTNTGELFF
CDR3nt: TGTGCCAGTAGGGACAGGTACACGAACACCGGGGAGCTGTTTTTT

v_gene: TRBV7-3
abundance: few
d_gene: -
j_gene: TRBJ2-7
CDR3aa: CASSTSGPGEQYF
CDR3nt: TGTGCCAGCAGCACGTCGGGCCCGGGAGAGCAGTACTTC

v_gene: TRBV15
abundance: -
d_gene: TRBD1
j_gene: TRBJ2-7
CDR3aa: CATSRGTGNLGYF
CDR3nt: TGTGCCACCAGCAGAGGGACAGGGAACTTGGGGTACTTC

v_gene: TRBV11-3
abundance: -
d_gene: -
j_gene: TRBJ1-1
CDR3aa: CASSLAYRTEAFF
CDR3nt: TGTGCCAGCAGCTTAGCCTACAGAACTGAAGCTTTCTTT

v_gene: TRBV15
abundance: few
d_gene: TRBD2
j_gene: TRBJ2-1
CDR3aa: CATSSRLAETPYNEQFF
CDR3nt: TGTGCCACCAGCAGCCGACTAGCGGAGACCCCCTACAATGAGCAGTTCTTC

v_gene: TRBV7-9
abundance: few
d_gene: -
j_gene: TRBJ1-2
CDR3aa: CASSPPGNYGYTF
CDR3nt: TGTGCCAGCAGCCCCCCAGGGAACTATGGCTACACCTTC

v_gene: TRBV11-2
abundance: few
d_gene: -
j_gene: TRBJ1-2
CDR3aa: CASSPTGDYGYTF
CDR3nt: TGTGCCAGCAGCCCGACAGGAGACTATGGCTACACCTTC